These T cell receptor beta chains were read from a single sample in a study of T cell responses to AZD1222 COVID-19 vaccine. The data were produced by immunoSEQ multiplex PCR, yet TCRdb's version contains in-frame clones alone and is incomplete. The table has around 150,000 clones, 85% to 95% seen once. Material: peripheral blood, obtained on day 0 of AZD1222 vaccination. Source of these receptors: an adult in good health. The CDR3 runs from the conserved cysteine through the conserved F or W. The order of the fields is J gene, clone size, D gene, V gene, CDR3 DNA, CDR3 protein. D genes are given only for firm matches. Clone size is stated in some rows and not others, as once, few, many or a class when expanded.

TRBJ1-2	NA	TRBD1	TRBV15	TGTGCCACCAGCGAAAACAGGGGGCCGGGCTATGGCTACACCTTC	CATSENRGPGYGYTF
TRBJ1-1	once	TRBD1	TRBV7-8	TGTGCCAGCAGCTTAGCGTTTTTTACAGGGGGACCATCTGAAGCTTTCTTT	CASSLAFFTGGPSEAFF
TRBJ1-5	NA	NA	TRBV5-4	TGTGCCAGCAGCTTGGACAGCAATCAGCCCCAGCATTTT	CASSLDSNQPQHF
TRBJ2-2	NA	NA	TRBV4-1	TGCGCCAGCAGCCAAGATTATTGGGGGGAGCTGTTTTTT	CASSQDYWGELFF
TRBJ1-1	NA	NA	TRBV6-5	TGTGCCAGCAGTTACTCGGGGCTTGGCACTGAAGCTTTCTTT	CASSYSGLGTEAFF
TRBJ1-1	NA	TRBD1	TRBV13	TGTGCCAGCAGCCTCGGACAGGGCGACACTGAAGCTTTCTTT	CASSLGQGDTEAFF
TRBJ1-6	NA	NA	TRBV5-4	TGTGCCAGCAGTCGACCAGATCCCTTGAATAATTCACCCCTCCACTTT	CASSRPDPLNNSPLHF
TRBJ2-3	NA	TRBD2	TRBV13	TGTGCCAGCAGCTTAGAGAGACTAGCGGGGCTCACAGATACGCAGTATTTT	CASSLERLAGLTDTQYF
TRBJ2-5	NA	NA	TRBV5-4	TGTGCCAGCAGCTCCCCTGGGGTCGTAGAGACCCAGTACTTC	CASSSPGVVETQYF
TRBJ2-4	NA	NA	TRBV7-9	TGTGCCAGCAGCTTTGCTATAGCCAAAAACATTCAGTACTTC	CASSFAIAKNIQYF
TRBJ1-4	NA	NA	TRBV4-2	TGTGCCAGCAGCCCGACAGGACTTAATGAAAAACTGTTTTTT	CASSPTGLNEKLFF
TRBJ2-2	NA	NA	TRBV5-1	TGCGCCAGCAGCGTTAGCGGAACGTCCACCGGGGAGCTGTTTTTT	CASSVSGTSTGELFF
TRBJ1-1	once	NA	TRBV3-1/TRBV3-2	TGTGCCAGCAGCCAAGAAAGCAGGGGCGCTTTCTTT	CASSQESRGAFF
TRBJ1-3	few	NA	TRBV3-1/TRBV3-2	TGTGCCAGCAGGGGAGCGGGACTCCTGAGCTCTGGAAACACCATATATTTT	CASRGAGLLSSGNTIYF
TRBJ1-3	NA	TRBD1	TRBV5-4	TGTGCCAGCAGCCCTACAGGGGGCCATGGAAACACCATATATTTT	CASSPTGGHGNTIYF
TRBJ1-4	NA	TRBD1	TRBV5-4	TGTGCCAGCAGCTTAGGGACTACAGGGGGCGAAAAACTGTTTTTT	CASSLGTTGGEKLFF
TRBJ2-3	NA	NA	TRBV11-3	TGTGCCAGCAGCGTGGGACCGAGGATGGATACGCAGTATTTT	CASSVGPRMDTQYF
TRBJ2-5	NA	NA	TRBV5-6	TGTGCCAGCAGCACCACAGAAAAAGAAGAGACCCAGTACTTC	CASSTTEKEETQYF
TRBJ2-7	NA	NA	TRBV27	TGTGCCAGCAGTCCCTCCGGGACCTACTTAGGCGAGCAGTACTTC	CASSPSGTYLGEQYF
TRBJ1-1	NA	NA	TRBV6-2/TRBV6-3	TGTGCCAGCAGTTACCTTCCGCGACACCCGAACACTGAAGCTTTCTTT	CASSYLPRHPNTEAFF
TRBJ2-7	once	TRBD1	TRBV4-3	TGCGCCAGCAGCCAAGAAAGGACAGGGAGGGAGCAGTACTTC	CASSQERTGREQYF
TRBJ2-5	NA	NA	TRBV30	TGTGCCTGGAGTGCGGGCCATCAAAACCAGTACTTC	CAWSAGHQNQYF
TRBJ1-6	NA	TRBD1	TRBV7-2	TGTGCCAGCAGCTTCCCGGGACAGGGATATAATTCACCCCTCCACTTT	CASSFPGQGYNSPLHF
TRBJ2-7	NA	NA	TRBV11-1	TGTGCCAGCAGCTTTGGTCTTAACGAGCAGTACTTC	CASSFGLNEQYF
TRBJ2-3	NA	NA	TRBV29-1	TGCAGCGTTGAAGGCACCGGGACTGGCAGGGATACGCAGTATTTT	CSVEGTGTGRDTQYF
TRBJ1-5	few	NA	TRBV4-3	TGCGCCAGCAGCCAACGAGACAAAGATATCCGGGACACCGATTATAGCAATCAGCCCCAGCATTTT	CASSQRDKDIRDTDYSNQPQHF
TRBJ2-2	NA	NA	TRBV19	TGTGCCAGTAGTATACGTCCTCGGGACGGGGAGCTGTTTTTT	CASSIRPRDGELFF
TRBJ2-3	NA	TRBD1	TRBV5-1	TGCGCCAGCAGCCAGGGACAGAGCACAGATACGCAGTATTTT	CASSQGQSTDTQYF
TRBJ1-2	NA	TRBD1	TRBV6-1	TGTGCCAGCAGTGAAAGCCTGGGACAGGGGGCCTCCTTTACCTATGGCTACACCTTC	CASSESLGQGASFTYGYTF
TRBJ2-7	NA	NA	TRBV19	TGTGCCAGTAGTGCAAGCGGAGCGTACGAGCAGTACTTC	CASSASGAYEQYF
TRBJ2-5	once	TRBD2	TRBV6-4	TGTGCCAGCAGTGAGGGTAGCGGGGGACAAGAGACCCAGTACTTC	CASSEGSGGQETQYF
TRBJ1-2	once	NA	TRBV27	TGTGCCAGCGGCCCCCAGGGTGGAGCGCTCTATGGCTACACCTTC	CASGPQGGALYGYTF
TRBJ2-3	NA	TRBD2	TRBV5-6	TGTGCCAGCAGCTTGGTCACCGGGACTAGGGGCACAGATACGCAGTATTTT	CASSLVTGTRGTDTQYF
TRBJ2-3	NA	NA	TRBV5-4	TGTGCCAGCAGCCCGAAGACCCCAAGCAAGGTTGGGCAGTATTTT	CASSPKTPSKVGQYF
TRBJ2-2	once	NA	TRBV19	TGTGCCAGTAGTATAGAAGGAACTAGGGATACCGGGGAGCTGTTTTTT	CASSIEGTRDTGELFF
TRBJ2-2	NA	NA	TRBV2	TGTGCCAGCAGTGCATCCCCAAACACCGGGGAGCTGTTTTTT	CASSASPNTGELFF
TRBJ1-2	NA	NA	TRBV6-5	TGTGCCAGCAGCCTGACGGAAAACTATGGCTACACCTTC	CASSLTENYGYTF